This T cell receptor beta chain came from a study of shared clonotypes between healthy human individuals. A remark on this clone: Other DNA sequences in this sample translate to the same CDR3.

TCRdb's copy holds only in-frame clones and misses some; the assay was immunoSEQ multiplex PCR. The table has some 980,000 clones, more than 75% seen once. This CDR3 has 16 amino acids. Trimming took off 2 bases at V and 3 bases at J, with 17 bases between the two ends. In germline, CDR1 is MNHEY, CDR2 SMNVEV (reference sequence). The source material was memory CD4+ T cells sorted from blood. Subset reported: CD45RA-negative fraction. This TCR was sampled from a young man in good health. This sequence joins TRBV27 and TRBJ2-7, with D perhaps given as TRBD1 or TRBD2 (7 bases each). In DNA form, the CDR3 reads TGTGCCAGCAGTTTAAAGGTCCAGGGGGGGAGCTACGAGCAGTACTTC. Translating gives CASSLKVQGGSYEQYF.